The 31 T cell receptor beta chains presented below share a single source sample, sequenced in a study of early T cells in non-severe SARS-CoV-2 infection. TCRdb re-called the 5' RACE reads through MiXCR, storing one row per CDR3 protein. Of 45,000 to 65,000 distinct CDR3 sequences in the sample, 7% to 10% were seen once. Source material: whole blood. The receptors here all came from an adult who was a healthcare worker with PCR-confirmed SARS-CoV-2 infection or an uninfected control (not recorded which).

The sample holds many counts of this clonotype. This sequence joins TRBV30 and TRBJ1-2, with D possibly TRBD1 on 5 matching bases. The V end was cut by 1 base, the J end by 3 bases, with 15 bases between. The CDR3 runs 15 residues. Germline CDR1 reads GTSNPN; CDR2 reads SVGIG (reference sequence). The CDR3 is CAWSGMGRGHYGYTF. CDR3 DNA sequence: TGTGCCTGGAGTGGAATGGGGAGGGGACACTATGGCTACACCTTC.

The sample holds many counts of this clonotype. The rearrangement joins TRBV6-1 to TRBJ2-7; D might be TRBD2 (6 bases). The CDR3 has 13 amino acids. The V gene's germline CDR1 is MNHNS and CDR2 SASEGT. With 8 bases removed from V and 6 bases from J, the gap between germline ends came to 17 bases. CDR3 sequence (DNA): TGTGCCAGCGGCTATTATGGCGGGGTCGAGCAGTACTTC. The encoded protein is CASGYYGGVEQYF.

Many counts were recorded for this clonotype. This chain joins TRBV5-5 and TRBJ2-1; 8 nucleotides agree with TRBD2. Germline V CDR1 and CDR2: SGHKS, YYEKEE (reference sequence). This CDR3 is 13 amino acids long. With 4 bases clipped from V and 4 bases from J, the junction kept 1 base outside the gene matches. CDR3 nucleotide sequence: TGTGCCAGCAGCCCGGGGGGGTACAATGAGCAGTTCTTC. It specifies CASSPGGYNEQFF.

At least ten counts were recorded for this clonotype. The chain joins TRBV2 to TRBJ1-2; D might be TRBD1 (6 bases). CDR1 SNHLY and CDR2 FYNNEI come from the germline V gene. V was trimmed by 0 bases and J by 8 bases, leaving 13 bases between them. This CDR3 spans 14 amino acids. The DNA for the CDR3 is TGTGCCAGCAGTGAAGCCCTAGGGACATGGGGCTACACCTTC. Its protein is CASSEALGTWGYTF.

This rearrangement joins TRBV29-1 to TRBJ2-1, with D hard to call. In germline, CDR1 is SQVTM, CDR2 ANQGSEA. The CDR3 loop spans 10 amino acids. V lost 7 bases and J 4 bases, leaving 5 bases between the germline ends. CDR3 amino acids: CSAKYNEQFF. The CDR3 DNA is TGCAGCGCGAAGTACAATGAGCAGTTCTTC.

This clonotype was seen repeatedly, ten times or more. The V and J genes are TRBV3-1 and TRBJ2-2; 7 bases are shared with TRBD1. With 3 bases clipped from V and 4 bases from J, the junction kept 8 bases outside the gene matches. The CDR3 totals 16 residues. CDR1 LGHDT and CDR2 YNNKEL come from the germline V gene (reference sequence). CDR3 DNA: TGTGCCAGCAGCCAGGGGGATAGGACAGGCACCGGGGAGCTGTTTTTT. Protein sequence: CASSQGDRTGTGELFF.

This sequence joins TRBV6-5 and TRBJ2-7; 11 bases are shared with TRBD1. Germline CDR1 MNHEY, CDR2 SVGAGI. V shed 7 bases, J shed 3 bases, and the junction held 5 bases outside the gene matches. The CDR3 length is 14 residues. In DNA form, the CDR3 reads TGTGCCAGCAAGAGGACAGGGGGCTTCTACGAGCAGTACTTC. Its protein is CASKRTGGFYEQYF.

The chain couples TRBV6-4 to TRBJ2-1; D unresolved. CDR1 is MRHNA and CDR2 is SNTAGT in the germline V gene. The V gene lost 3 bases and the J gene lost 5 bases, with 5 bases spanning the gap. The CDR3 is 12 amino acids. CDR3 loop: CASSESNNEQFF. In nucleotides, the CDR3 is TGTGCCAGCAGTGAATCAAACAATGAGCAGTTCTTC.

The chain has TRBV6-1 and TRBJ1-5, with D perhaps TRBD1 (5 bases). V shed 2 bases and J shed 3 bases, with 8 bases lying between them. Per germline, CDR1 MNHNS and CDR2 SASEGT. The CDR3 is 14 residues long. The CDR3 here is CASSEYRSNQPQHF. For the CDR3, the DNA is TGTGCCAGCAGTGAATACAGGTCCAATCAGCCCCAGCATTTT.

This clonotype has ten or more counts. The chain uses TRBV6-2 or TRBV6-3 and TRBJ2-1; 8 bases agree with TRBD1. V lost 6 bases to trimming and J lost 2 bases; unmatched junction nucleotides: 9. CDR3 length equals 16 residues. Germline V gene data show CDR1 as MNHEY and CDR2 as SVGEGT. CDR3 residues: CASSRTGQKAYNEQFF. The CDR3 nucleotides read TGTGCCAGCAGCCGGACAGGGCAAAAGGCCTACAATGAGCAGTTCTTC.

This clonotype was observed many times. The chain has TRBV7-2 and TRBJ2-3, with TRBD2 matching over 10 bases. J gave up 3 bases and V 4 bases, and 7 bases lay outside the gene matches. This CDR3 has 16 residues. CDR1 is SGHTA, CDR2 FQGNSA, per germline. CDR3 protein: CASSSLAGVATDTQYF. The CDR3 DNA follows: TGTGCCAGCAGCTCGCTAGCGGGAGTGGCGACAGATACGCAGTATTTT.

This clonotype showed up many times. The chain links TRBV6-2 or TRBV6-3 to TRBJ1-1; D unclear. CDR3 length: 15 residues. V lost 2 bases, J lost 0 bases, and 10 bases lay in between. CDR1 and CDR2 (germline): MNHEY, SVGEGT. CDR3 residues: CASSYGLRMNTEAFF. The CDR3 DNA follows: TGTGCCAGCAGTTACGGGTTGCGGATGAACACTGAAGCTTTCTTT.

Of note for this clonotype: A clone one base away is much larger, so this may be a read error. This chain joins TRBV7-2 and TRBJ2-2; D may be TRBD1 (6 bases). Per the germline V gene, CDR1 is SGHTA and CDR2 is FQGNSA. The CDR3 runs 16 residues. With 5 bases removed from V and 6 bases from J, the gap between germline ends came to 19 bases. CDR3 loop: CASSTTLQGSAGELFF. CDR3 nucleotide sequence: TGTGCCAGCAGCACGACTTTACAGGGATCCGCCGGGGAGCTGTTTTTT.

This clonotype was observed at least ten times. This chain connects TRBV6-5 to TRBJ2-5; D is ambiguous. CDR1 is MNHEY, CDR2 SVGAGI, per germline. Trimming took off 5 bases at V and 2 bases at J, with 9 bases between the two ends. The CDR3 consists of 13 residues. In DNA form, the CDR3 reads TGTGCCAGCAGTCCCGGAAGTCAAGAGACCCAGTACTTC. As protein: CASSPGSQETQYF.

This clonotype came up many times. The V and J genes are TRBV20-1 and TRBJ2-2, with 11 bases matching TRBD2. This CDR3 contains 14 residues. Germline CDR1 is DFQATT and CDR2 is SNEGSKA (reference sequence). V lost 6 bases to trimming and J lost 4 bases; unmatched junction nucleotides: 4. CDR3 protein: CSATGTSGTGELFF. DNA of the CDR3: TGCAGTGCGACCGGGACTAGCGGCACCGGGGAGCTGTTTTTT.

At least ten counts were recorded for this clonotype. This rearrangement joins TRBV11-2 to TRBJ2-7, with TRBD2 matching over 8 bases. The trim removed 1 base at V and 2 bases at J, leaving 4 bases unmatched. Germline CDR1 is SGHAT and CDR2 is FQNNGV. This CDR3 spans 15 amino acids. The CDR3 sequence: CASSLGLAGPYEQYF. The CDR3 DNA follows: TGTGCCAGCAGCTTAGGGCTAGCGGGCCCCTACGAGCAGTACTTC.

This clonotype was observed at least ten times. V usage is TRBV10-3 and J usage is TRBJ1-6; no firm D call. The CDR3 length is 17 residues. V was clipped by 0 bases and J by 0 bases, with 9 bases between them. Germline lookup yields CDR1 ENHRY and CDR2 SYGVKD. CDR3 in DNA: TGTGCCATCAGTGAGTCGGTACAGAGCTCCTATAATTCACCCCTCCACTTT. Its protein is CAISESVQSSYNSPLHF.

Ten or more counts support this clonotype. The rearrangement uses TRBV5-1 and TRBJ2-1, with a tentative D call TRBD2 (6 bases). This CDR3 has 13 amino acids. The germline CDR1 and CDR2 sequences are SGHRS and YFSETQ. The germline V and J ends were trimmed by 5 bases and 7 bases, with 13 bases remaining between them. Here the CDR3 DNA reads TGCGCCAGCAGAACGACTAGTATAAATGAGCAGTTCTTC. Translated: CASRTTSINEQFF. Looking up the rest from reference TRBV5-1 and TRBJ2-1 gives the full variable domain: KAGVTQTPRYLIKTRGQQVTLSCSPISGHRSVSWYQQTPGQGLQFLFEYFSETQRNKGNFPGRFSGRQFSNSRSEMNVSTLELGDSALYLCASRTTSINEQFFGPGTRLTVL.

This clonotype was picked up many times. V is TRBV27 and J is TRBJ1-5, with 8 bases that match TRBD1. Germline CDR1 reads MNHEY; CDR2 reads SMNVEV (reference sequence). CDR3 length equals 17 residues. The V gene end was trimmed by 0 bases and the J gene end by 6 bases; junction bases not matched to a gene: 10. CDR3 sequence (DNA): TGTGCCAGCAGTTTATCGTCAGGGCAGGGGGCGGGTCAGCCCCAGCATTTT. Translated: CASSLSSGQGAGQPQHF.

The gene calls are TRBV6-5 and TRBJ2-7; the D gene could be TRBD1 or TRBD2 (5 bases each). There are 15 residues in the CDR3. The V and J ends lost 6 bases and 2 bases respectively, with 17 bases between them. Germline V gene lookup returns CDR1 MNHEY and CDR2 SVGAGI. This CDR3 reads CASSSPLKGPYEQYF. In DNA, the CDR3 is TGTGCCAGCAGCTCCCCCCTTAAGGGACCCTACGAGCAGTACTTC.

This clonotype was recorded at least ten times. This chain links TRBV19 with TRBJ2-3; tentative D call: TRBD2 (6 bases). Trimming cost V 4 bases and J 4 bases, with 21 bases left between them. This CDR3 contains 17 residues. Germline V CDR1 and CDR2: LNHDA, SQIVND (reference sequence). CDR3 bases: TGTGCCAGTAGTACCTTCTCGAAACGGGGAGGAGCAGATACGCAGTATTTT. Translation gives CASSTFSKRGGADTQYF.

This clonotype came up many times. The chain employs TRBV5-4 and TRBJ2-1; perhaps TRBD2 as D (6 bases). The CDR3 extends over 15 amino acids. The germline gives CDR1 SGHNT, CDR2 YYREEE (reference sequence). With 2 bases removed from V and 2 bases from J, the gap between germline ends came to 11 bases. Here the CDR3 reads CASSFGGSPYNEQFF. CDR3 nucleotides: TGTGCCAGCAGCTTTGGGGGGAGTCCCTACAATGAGCAGTTCTTC.

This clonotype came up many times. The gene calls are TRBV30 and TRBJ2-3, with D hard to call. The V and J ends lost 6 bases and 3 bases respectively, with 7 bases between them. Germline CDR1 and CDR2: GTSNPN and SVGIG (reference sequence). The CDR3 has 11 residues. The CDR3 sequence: CACSSTDTQYF. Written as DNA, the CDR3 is TGTGCCTGTAGCTCGACAGATACGCAGTATTTT.

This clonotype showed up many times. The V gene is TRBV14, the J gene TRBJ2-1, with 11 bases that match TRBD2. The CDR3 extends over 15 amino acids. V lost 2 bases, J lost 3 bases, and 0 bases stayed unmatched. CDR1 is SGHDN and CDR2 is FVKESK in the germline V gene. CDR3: CASSQTSGGYNEQFF. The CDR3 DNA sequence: TGTGCCAGCAGCCAAACTAGCGGGGGCTACAATGAGCAGTTCTTC.

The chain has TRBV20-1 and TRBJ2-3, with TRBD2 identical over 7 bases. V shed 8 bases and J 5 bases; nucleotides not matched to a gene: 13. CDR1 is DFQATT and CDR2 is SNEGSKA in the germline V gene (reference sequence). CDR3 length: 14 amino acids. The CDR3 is CSPLGLREKDTQYF. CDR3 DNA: TGCAGTCCATTAGGGTTGCGGGAGAAAGATACGCAGTATTTT.

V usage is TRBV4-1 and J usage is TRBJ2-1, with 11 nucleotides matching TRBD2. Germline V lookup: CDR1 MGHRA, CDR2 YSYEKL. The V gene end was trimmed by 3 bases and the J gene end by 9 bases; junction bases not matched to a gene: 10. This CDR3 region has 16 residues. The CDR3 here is CASSQIYSGRESEQFF. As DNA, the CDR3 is TGCGCCAGCAGCCAGATCTATAGCGGGAGGGAGAGTGAGCAGTTCTTC.

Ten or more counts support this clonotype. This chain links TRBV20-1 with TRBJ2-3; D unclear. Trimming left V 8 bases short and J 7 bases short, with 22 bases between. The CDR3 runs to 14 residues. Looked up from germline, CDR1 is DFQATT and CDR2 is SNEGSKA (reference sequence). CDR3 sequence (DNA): TGCAGTTTGACCGGGTCTCAAGCCCATCATACGCAGTATTTT. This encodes CSLTGSQAHHTQYF.

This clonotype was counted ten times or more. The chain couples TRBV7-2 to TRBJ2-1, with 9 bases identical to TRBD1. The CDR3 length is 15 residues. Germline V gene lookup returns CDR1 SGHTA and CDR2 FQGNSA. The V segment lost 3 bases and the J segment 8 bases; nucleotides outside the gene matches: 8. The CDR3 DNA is TGTGCCAGCAGCTTGTCGAGGGACAGGGTGCATGAGCAGTTCTTC. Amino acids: CASSLSRDRVHEQFF. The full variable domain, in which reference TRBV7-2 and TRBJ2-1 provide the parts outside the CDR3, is GAGVSQSPSNKVTEKGKDVELRCDPISGHTALYWYRQSLGQGLEFLIYFQGNSAPDKSGLPSDRFSAERTGGSVSTLTIQRTQQEDSAVYLCASSLSRDRVHEQFFGPGTRLTVL.

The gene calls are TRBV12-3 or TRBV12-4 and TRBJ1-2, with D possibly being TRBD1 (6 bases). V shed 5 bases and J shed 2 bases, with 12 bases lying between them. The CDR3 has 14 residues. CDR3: CASSGGGHNYGYTF. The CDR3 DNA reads TGTGCCAGCAGTGGGGGGGGACACAACTATGGCTACACCTTC.

CDR3 coding DNA: TGTGCCATCAGTGAGGACAGGGGGAATCAGCCCCAGCATTTT. Its translation is CAISEDRGNQPQHF. The chain carries TRBV10-3 and TRBJ1-5; 9 bases line up with TRBD1. Germline V gene data show CDR1 as ENHRY and CDR2 as SYGVKD. V gave up 2 bases and J gave up 4 bases; unmatched junction bases: 0. The CDR3 has 14 amino acids.

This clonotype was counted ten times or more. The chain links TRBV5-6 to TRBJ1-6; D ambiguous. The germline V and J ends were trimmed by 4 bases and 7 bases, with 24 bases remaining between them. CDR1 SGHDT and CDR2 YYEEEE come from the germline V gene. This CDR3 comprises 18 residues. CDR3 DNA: TGTGCCAGCAGCGCCCTTTCCGATCACAGTAGTTGGAATTCACCCCTCCACTTT. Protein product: CASSALSDHSSWNSPLHF.